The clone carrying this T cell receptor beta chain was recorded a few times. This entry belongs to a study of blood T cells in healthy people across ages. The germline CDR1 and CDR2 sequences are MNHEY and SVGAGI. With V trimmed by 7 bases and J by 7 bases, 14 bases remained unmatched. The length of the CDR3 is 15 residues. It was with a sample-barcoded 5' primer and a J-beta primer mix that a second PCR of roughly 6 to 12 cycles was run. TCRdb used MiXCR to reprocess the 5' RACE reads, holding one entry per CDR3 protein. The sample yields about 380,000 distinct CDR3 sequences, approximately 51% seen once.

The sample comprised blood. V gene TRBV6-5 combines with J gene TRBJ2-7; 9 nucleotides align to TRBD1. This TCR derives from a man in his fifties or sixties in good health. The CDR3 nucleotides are TGTGCCAGCACCCCCGACAGGGGGTCCCTATGGGAGCAGTACTTC. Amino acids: CASTPDRGSLWEQYF.